Here is one TCR beta chain with its context. These data are taken from a study of T cell changes during pregnancy in multiple sclerosis. The table came from immunoSEQ multiplex PCR; TCRdb's copy has only in-frame clones and leaves some out. The sample has roughly 49,000 clones, 85% to 90% seen once. The V and J ends lost 4 bases and 10 bases, in that order; junction bases with no gene match: 11. Germline V gene sequence: CDR1 LGHNA, CDR2 YSLEER. The CDR3 extends over 15 amino acids. The sequence came from a female donor in good health, enrolled as a control in a pregnancy study. The sample was peripheral blood, taken in the first trimester of pregnancy. This chain uses TRBV4-3 with TRBJ2-1; 9 nucleotides line up with TRBD2. CDR3 sequence (DNA): TGCGCCAGCAGCCTTACGGGACTAGCAAGGGGAGAGCAGTTCTTC. Translated, it gives CASSLTGLARGEQFF.